One and the same sample provided the 11 T cell receptor beta chains below, sequenced in a study of blood T cell repertoires in COVID-19 (TCRdb year 2020). Library prep was done by the immunoSEQ multiplex PCR assay. The immuneACCESS repertoire file appears here via TCRdb, limited to in-frame rearrangements. These files lack a portion of the clones; in checked studies, under half of the deficit traces to unresolved V genes, and the cause of the others is not known. Counted in this sample were under 200,000 clones; under 90% of them appeared once. Roughly 15% of the sample is in the top ten clones. The sample was peripheral blood. These receptors all stem from a woman between 70 and 85 years old with COVID-19, enrolled during active disease.

The V gene is TRBV13, the J gene TRBJ2-1; D possibly corresponds to TRBD1 (5 bases). The germline gives CDR1 PRHDT, CDR2 FYEKMQ (reference sequence). This CDR3 comprises 16 residues. Trimming pared 1 base from V and 2 bases from J, leaving 12 bases between. CDR3 amino acids: CASSLAGHQPYNEQFF. CDR3 DNA: TGTGCCAGCAGCTTAGCTGGACACCAACCCTACAATGAGCAGTTCTTC.

The chain links TRBV28 to TRBJ2-5; 10 bases are shared with TRBD1. The V gene end was trimmed by 6 bases and the J gene end by 3 bases; junction bases not matched to a gene: 10. Germline values: CDR1 MDHEN, CDR2 SYDVKM. This CDR3 is built from 16 residues. The CDR3 loop reads CASSLGTGVGEETQYF. In DNA, the CDR3 is TGTGCCAGCAGCCTCGGGACAGGGGTGGGTGAAGAGACCCAGTACTTC.

The sample holds one count of this clone. The chain recombines TRBV5-5 with TRBJ1-1; D unresolved. The CDR3 is 12 amino acids. Looked up from germline, CDR1 is SGHKS and CDR2 is YYEKEE (reference sequence). V was trimmed by 0 bases and J by 10 bases, leaving 10 bases between them. CDR3 DNA: TGTGCCAGCAGCTTGGATCGGGTCGCAGCTTTCTTT. This gives the protein CASSLDRVAAFF.

The V and J genes are TRBV29-1 and TRBJ2-7, with 8 bases matching TRBD2. Losses at the gene ends were 6 bases for V and 0 bases for J; bases not matched to a gene: 10. The CDR3 length is 15 residues. CDR1 is SQVTM, CDR2 ANQGSEA, per germline. The CDR3 spells CSVLGAGTSSYEQYF. DNA for the CDR3: TGCAGCGTATTGGGAGCAGGGACTAGCTCCTACGAGCAGTACTTC.

V gene TRBV2 combines with J gene TRBJ1-1, with a tentative D call TRBD1 (5 bases). The CDR3 consists of 11 residues. The germline CDR1 and CDR2 sequences are SNHLY and FYNNEI. Trimming took 3 bases from V and 11 from J, leaving 10 bases between them. CDR3 amino acids: CASSDRDEAFF. The DNA for the CDR3 is TGTGCCAGCAGTGACAGGGATGAGGCTTTCTTT. The full variable domain, with the rest looked up from reference TRBV2 and TRBJ1-1, is EPEVTQTPSHQVTQMGQEVILRCVPISNHLYFYWYRQILGQKVEFLVSFYNNEISEKSEIFDDQFSVERPDGSNFTLKIRSTKLEDSAMYFCASSDRDEAFFGQGTRLTVV.

This rearrangement joins TRBV28 to TRBJ2-7; TRBD1 agrees at 12 bases. The V gene end was trimmed by 6 bases and the J gene end by 7 bases; junction bases not matched to a gene: 10. CDR1 MDHEN and CDR2 SYDVKM come from the germline V gene. The CDR3 sequence is 15 residues long. Here the CDR3 reads CASSQAGTGGDEQYF. In DNA form, the CDR3 reads TGTGCCAGCAGCCAAGCCGGGACAGGGGGCGATGAGCAGTACTTC.

The V gene is TRBV19, the J gene TRBJ1-1; no firm D call. The CDR3 covers 14 residues. V lost 4 bases and J lost 4, with 13 bases in between. CDR1 and CDR2 from the germline V gene are LNHDA and SQIVND (reference sequence). DNA of the CDR3: TGTGCCAGTAGTAGGAGGGAAGGGAGCACTGAAGCTTTCTTT. Translating it yields CASSRREGSTEAFF.

The chain combines TRBV4-2 with TRBJ1-3, with unresolved D. Germline CDR1 reads LGHNA; CDR2 reads YNFKEQ. V was pared by 1 base and J by 8 bases, with 15 bases between. The CDR3 is made up of 15 amino acids. Here the CDR3 DNA reads TGTGCCAGCAGCCAAGTTGCGGGCCCTGGGGACACCATATATTTT. Encoded protein: CASSQVAGPGDTIYF.

CDR3 sequence reads: CASSFSGGGYTF. The CDR3 coding sequence is TGTGCCAGCAGTTTCTCAGGGGGCGGCTACACCTTC. J is TRBJ1-2 and V is TRBV6-6; 8 bases are a match to TRBD1. The V gene end was trimmed by 4 bases and the J gene end by 8 bases; junction bases not matched to a gene: 3. From germline, CDR1 is MNHNY and CDR2 SVGAGI (reference sequence). This CDR3 is 12 amino acids long.

This clone occurred a few times. The chain couples TRBV27 to TRBJ2-2; D possibly corresponds to TRBD2 (5 bases). The V and J ends lost 7 bases and 0 bases respectively, with 6 bases between them. The germline CDR1 and CDR2 sequences are MNHEY and SMNVEV (reference sequence). The CDR3 has 13 residues. In DNA form, the CDR3 reads TGTGCCAGCAAGCGGTCGAACACCGGGGAGCTGTTTTTT. Protein product: CASKRSNTGELFF.

The gene calls are TRBV28 and TRBJ1-6, with 7 bases aligning to TRBD1. The V segment lost 6 bases and the J segment 10 bases; nucleotides outside the gene matches: 12. Germline assignment: CDR1 MDHEN and CDR2 SYDVKM. This CDR3 contains 15 residues. The CDR3 reads CASSWERQGHSPLHF. CDR3 coding DNA: TGTGCCAGCAGCTGGGAAAGACAGGGCCACTCACCCCTCCACTTT.